What follows are 22 T cell receptor beta chains derived from one specimen sequenced in a study of T cell responses to AZD1222 COVID-19 vaccine. Only in-frame clones appear in the TCRdb table, and some are missing; sequencing was by immunoSEQ multiplex PCR. This table has fewer than 95,000 clones, approximately 89% appearing once. Specimen: peripheral blood, collected 28 days after the second AZD1222 dose. The receptors originated from an adult who received the AZD1222 COVID-19 vaccine.

The chain has TRBV4-1 and TRBJ1-1, with unresolved D. With 0 bases removed from V and 1 base from J, the gap between germline ends came to 6 bases. Germline CDR1 and CDR2: MGHRA and YSYEKL. The CDR3 is 14 residues long. Here the CDR3 reads CASSQDFWNTEAFF. The CDR3 bases are TGCGCCAGCAGCCAAGATTTCTGGAACACTGAAGCTTTCTTT.

The CDR3 DNA reads TGTGCCAGCAGTTTGTCAGGGAGGATCACTGAAGCTTTCTTT. Its protein is CASSLSGRITEAFF. This chain links TRBV28 with TRBJ1-1; a possible D gene is TRBD1 (5 bases). V shed 3 bases and J shed 4 bases, with 12 bases lying between them. Germline loops: CDR1 MDHEN, CDR2 SYDVKM. The CDR3 sequence is 14 residues long.

The chain carries TRBV24-1 and TRBJ1-2; TRBD1 might be the D (5 bases). V lost 5 bases and J 1 base, leaving 13 bases between the germline ends. CDR1 is KGHDR and CDR2 is SFDVKD in the germline V gene. This CDR3 is 15 amino acids long. DNA for the CDR3: TGTGCCACCAGTGGCTGGGACGGAAATAACTATGGCTACACCTTC. Amino acids: CATSGWDGNNYGYTF.

This clone showed up just once. The chain couples TRBV11-3 to TRBJ2-1; TRBD2 agrees at 7 bases. This CDR3 is 16 amino acids long. The junction had 7 bases not matched to a gene; V was cut back by 1 base and J by 4 bases. In germline, CDR1 is SGHNT, CDR2 YENEEA. DNA for the CDR3: TGTGCCAGCAGCTTAGCCCCATCAGCGGGGTACAATGAGCAGTTCTTC. Protein product: CASSLAPSAGYNEQFF.

The V call is TRBV6-2 or TRBV6-3, the J call TRBJ2-5; 14 bases align to TRBD2. V gave up 2 bases and J gave up 5 bases; unmatched junction bases: 4. This CDR3 has 16 amino acids. Germline V gene lookup returns CDR1 MNHEY and CDR2 SVGEGT. CDR3 nucleotides: TGTGCCAGCAGTTACACGGGACTAGCGGGGGCTGAGACCCAGTACTTC. It specifies CASSYTGLAGAETQYF.

The chain has TRBV11-3 and TRBJ2-1; unclear D gene. The ends were cut back, 0 bases at V and 0 bases at J, with 9 bases in the middle. The CDR3 covers 16 residues. Germline assignment: CDR1 SGHNT and CDR2 YENEEA. The CDR3 coding sequence is TGTGCCAGCAGCTTAGATATTGGAAGCTCCTACAATGAGCAGTTCTTC. Translation gives CASSLDIGSSYNEQFF.

This clone was detected only once. The genes are TRBV9 and TRBJ2-1; D is uncertain. The CDR3 extends over 14 amino acids. The V gene lost 4 bases and the J gene lost 8 bases, with 16 bases spanning the gap. Germline-derived CDR1 and CDR2 are SGDLS and YYNGEE. The CDR3 loop reads CASSSRADRDEQFF. The CDR3 bases are TGTGCCAGCAGCTCCCGGGCTGATAGGGATGAGCAGTTCTTC.

V usage is TRBV5-1 and J usage is TRBJ1-1, with D maybe TRBD1 (5 bases). V lost 1 base, J lost 2 bases, and 15 bases lay in between. CDR3 size: 16 residues. Germline lookup yields CDR1 SGHRS and CDR2 YFSETQ. The CDR3 DNA reads as TGCGCCAGCAGCTTGCGGCAGGGTCCATTAAACACTGAAGCTTTCTTT. Encoded protein: CASSLRQGPLNTEAFF.

V and J are TRBV5-6 and TRBJ1-2; TRBD1 is a possible D gene (5 bases). The CDR3 consists of 13 residues. Trimming pared 0 bases from V and 3 bases from J, leaving 6 bases between. Germline V gene sequence: CDR1 SGHDT, CDR2 YYEEEE. CDR3 sequence: CASSLEGYYGYTF. DNA for the CDR3: TGTGCCAGCAGCTTGGAGGGGTACTATGGCTACACCTTC.

In this sample, this clone turned up a few times. The V call is TRBV4-1, the J call TRBJ2-7, with TRBD1 matching 8 bases. V trimming: 1 base; J trimming: 3 bases; junction bases outside the gene matches: 14. CDR3 length: 18 residues. Germline lookup yields CDR1 MGHRA and CDR2 YSYEKL. The CDR3 reads CASSQGQGGRTGIYEQYF. The CDR3 nucleotides read TGCGCCAGCAGCCAAGGACAAGGCGGTAGGACAGGGATCTACGAGCAGTACTTC.

The V call is TRBV11-3, the J call TRBJ1-4; D not certain. This CDR3 comprises 16 residues. CDR1 SGHNT and CDR2 YENEEA come from the germline V gene. Deletions cut 0 bases from V and 4 bases from J, with 12 bases between. The CDR3 region has the DNA TGTGCCAGCAGCTTAGACGGAGGTGGAGTTAATGAAAAACTGTTTTTT. As protein: CASSLDGGGVNEKLFF.

The J gene is TRBJ1-1, the V gene TRBV3-1 (or the pseudogene TRBV3-2); possibly TRBD1 for D (5 bases). CDR1 and CDR2 (germline): LGHDT, YNNKEL (reference sequence). Trimming took off 7 bases at V and 3 bases at J, with 12 bases between the two ends. CDR3 length: 13 amino acids. In DNA, the CDR3 is TGTGCCAGCACCCATTCAGGGTACACTGAAGCTTTCTTT. This gives the protein CASTHSGYTEAFF.

This clone was counted a single time. The CDR3 reads CASSGDAGGSEQYF. In nucleotides, the CDR3 is TGCGCCAGCAGCGGAGACGCCGGGGGGTCCGAGCAGTACTTC. V usage is TRBV4-3 and J usage is TRBJ2-7; 7 bases agree with TRBD2. Trimming cost V 5 bases and J 6 bases; bases outside gene matches: 10. Germline CDR1 LGHNA, CDR2 YSLEER. This CDR3 is built from 14 residues.

The chain carries TRBV6-1 and TRBJ2-7; D is ambiguous. The germline V and J ends were trimmed by 0 bases and 4 bases, with 4 bases remaining between them. CDR1 MNHNS and CDR2 SASEGT come from the germline V gene. This CDR3 has 12 residues. In DNA, the CDR3 is TGTGCCAGCAGTGAAGCCGTGTACGAGCAGTACTTC. Translating it yields CASSEAVYEQYF.

The chain joins TRBV7-9 to TRBJ1-5; TRBD1 might be the D (5 bases). This CDR3 has 15 amino acids. Germline CDR1 SEHNR, CDR2 FQNEAQ (reference sequence). Trimming took off 4 bases at V and 2 bases at J, with 12 bases between the two ends. This CDR3 is CASSSNRDGNQPQHF. The CDR3 DNA sequence: TGTGCCAGCAGCTCAAACCGGGACGGCAATCAGCCCCAGCATTTT.

The chain combines TRBV11-3 with TRBJ1-2; maybe TRBD1 (6 bases). The CDR3 runs 14 residues. The V end was cut by 3 bases, the J end by 4 bases, with 12 bases between. CDR1 is SGHNT, CDR2 YENEEA, per germline. This CDR3 reads CASSFKDRFYGYTF. The CDR3 DNA sequence: TGTGCCAGCAGCTTTAAGGACAGATTCTATGGCTACACCTTC.

The chain joins TRBV27 to TRBJ2-7, with D hard to call. The CDR3 sequence is 15 residues long. V lost 5 bases to trimming and J lost 2 bases, with 16 bases between them. CDR1 is MNHEY, CDR2 SMNVEV, per germline (reference sequence). This CDR3 reads CASSADGAFTYEQYF. DNA for the CDR3: TGTGCCAGCAGTGCTGACGGCGCGTTTACCTACGAGCAGTACTTC.

The chain has TRBV18 and TRBJ1-1, with 7 bases identical to TRBD1. The CDR3 contains 15 residues. The germline V gene has CDR1 KGHSH and CDR2 LQKENI. V lost 3 bases, J lost 5 bases, and 9 bases stayed unmatched. As DNA, the CDR3 is TGTGCCAGCTCACCCATTGGACAGGTGGAAACTGAAGCTTTCTTT. Protein sequence: CASSPIGQVETEAFF.

The V and J genes are TRBV3-1 (or the pseudogene TRBV3-2) and TRBJ2-7; D is ambiguous. Looked up from germline, CDR1 is LGHDT and CDR2 is YNNKEL (reference sequence). V lost 4 bases and J lost 2, with 21 bases in between. This CDR3 comprises 17 residues. CDR3 nucleotides: TGTGCCAGCAGCCCCTTGGGAACATTAGGGCTTACCTACGAGCAGTACTTC. It specifies CASSPLGTLGLTYEQYF.

The gene calls are TRBV6-2 or TRBV6-3 and TRBJ1-2; TRBD1 matches 7 bases. Looked up from germline, CDR1 is MNHEY and CDR2 is SVGEGT. Germline trimming cut 0 bases from V and 4 bases from J; bases unmatched to any gene: 5. The CDR3 is made up of 15 amino acids. The CDR3 is CASSYSAGGIYGYTF. The CDR3 DNA reads TGTGCCAGCAGTTACTCTGCAGGGGGAATCTATGGCTACACCTTC.

CDR3 in DNA: TGTGCCAGCAGCCCCAGCTACCGGGACAGGGGATATAAGAGATCCTACGAGCAGTACTTC. It codes for CASSPSYRDRGYKRSYEQYF. The rearrangement joins TRBV13 to TRBJ2-7; 10 bases agree with TRBD1. Germline-derived CDR1 and CDR2 are PRHDT and FYEKMQ (reference sequence). The V segment lost 5 bases and the J segment 1 base; nucleotides outside the gene matches: 20. The CDR3 sequence is 20 residues long. The full variable domain, rest sourced from reference TRBV13 and TRBJ2-7, is AAGVIQSPRHLIKEKRETATLKCYPIPRHDTVYWYQQGPGQDPQFLISFYEKMQSDKGSIPDRFSAQQFSDYHSELNMSSLELGDSALYFCASSPSYRDRGYKRSYEQYFGPGTRLTVT.

This clone was counted only a few times. The chain carries TRBV7-9 and TRBJ2-2, with 8 bases identical to TRBD2. J gave up 1 base and V 5 bases, and 6 bases lay outside the gene matches. The germline V gene encodes CDR1 SEHNR and CDR2 FQNEAQ (reference sequence). This CDR3 comprises 16 residues. Written as DNA, the CDR3 is TGTGCCAGCAGCAGAGAGCGGGGGCGGAACACCGGGGAGCTGTTTTTT. Its protein product is CASSRERGRNTGELFF.